What follows are 20 T cell receptor beta chains derived from one specimen sequenced in a study of tissue T cells after allogeneic stem cell transplantation. Here immunoSEQ multiplex PCR was the method, and the copy in TCRdb shows in-frame clones only, minus some. The data hold 20,000 to 30,000 clones, with 73% observed a single time. The sample here was tissue from the ileum, taken at autopsy. Receptors originate from a female donor aged 60 or older with lung cancer.

This chain joins TRBV10-2 and TRBJ2-3, with 8 bases aligning to TRBD2. V dropped 5 bases and J dropped 2; count of bases not matched to a gene: 3. Germline V gene sequence: CDR1 WSHSY, CDR2 SAAADI. The CDR3 sequence is 14 residues long. DNA for the CDR3: TGCGCCAGCAGTCTTAGCGGGGCCACAGATACGCAGTATTTT. Translating it yields CASSLSGATDTQYF.

This chain connects TRBV6-5 to TRBJ2-5; 7 bases match TRBD1. Germline CDR1 reads MNHEY; CDR2 reads SVGAGI. The CDR3 length is 15 residues. With 0 bases clipped from V and 5 bases from J, the junction kept 6 bases outside the gene matches. CDR3 nucleotides: TGTGCCAGCAGTTACTCAGACAGGGTGGGGGAGACCCAGTACTTC. The encoded protein is CASSYSDRVGETQYF.

The CDR3 loop reads CASSISGGSQSTFYEQYF. The CDR3 nucleotides read TGTGCCAGTAGTATTTCAGGCGGGAGCCAGTCTACCTTCTACGAGCAGTACTTC. The chain uses TRBV19 and TRBJ2-7; 7 nucleotides agree with TRBD2. Germline values: CDR1 LNHDA, CDR2 SQIVND (reference sequence). The CDR3 totals 18 residues. Unmatched junction bases numbered 17, after V lost 3 bases and J lost 3 bases.

This clone was found a few times. The CDR3 nucleotides read TGTGCCAGCTCACCAAGCGGGGCTAAAGAGACCCAGTACTTC. Encoded protein: CASSPSGAKETQYF. The V gene is TRBV18, the J gene TRBJ2-5, with 7 bases aligning to TRBD2. The CDR3 totals 14 residues. V was pared by 2 bases and J by 3 bases, with 3 bases of the junction left unmatched. From germline, CDR1 is KGHSH and CDR2 LQKENI.

The rearrangement uses TRBV5-1 and TRBJ1-2, with D perhaps TRBD1 (6 bases). Germline V gives CDR1 SGHRS, CDR2 YFSETQ. The CDR3 runs 13 residues. V was trimmed by 4 bases and J by 11 bases, leaving 18 bases between them. The CDR3 sequence is CASSLTRDTRYTF. CDR3 in DNA: TGCGCCAGCAGCCTAACTCGGGACACGCGATACACCTTC.

This clone was seen only once. V and J are TRBV6-5 and TRBJ1-1; the D gene is possibly TRBD1 (5 bases). The germline CDR1 and CDR2 sequences are MNHEY and SVGAGI. This CDR3 contains 16 residues. V was trimmed by 2 bases and J by 5 bases, leaving 18 bases between them. The CDR3 bases are TGTGCCAGCAGTTACGCCGCAGGGCGTATCCGGACTGAAGCTTTCTTT. Translated: CASSYAAGRIRTEAFF.

The chain combines TRBV18 with TRBJ1-1; TRBD1 matches at 8 bases. Germline values: CDR1 KGHSH, CDR2 LQKENI. The CDR3 consists of 18 residues. The junction had 16 bases not matched to a gene; V was cut back by 5 bases and J by 2 bases. CDR3 sequence reads: CASSTSRTGQGANTEAFF. CDR3 in DNA: TGTGCCAGCTCAACCTCCCGGACAGGGCAAGGGGCCAACACTGAAGCTTTCTTT.

The chain combines TRBV11-2 with TRBJ1-3; maybe TRBD1 (6 bases). Per the germline V gene, CDR1 is SGHAT and CDR2 is FQNNGV. V was trimmed by 3 bases and J by 3 bases, leaving 15 bases between them. The CDR3 is made up of 16 amino acids. DNA for the CDR3: TGTGCCAGCAGCTTTGGGGGCAGTGGCGGTGGAAACACCATATATTTT. It yields the protein CASSFGGSGGGNTIYF.

V is TRBV11-1 and J is TRBJ2-5, with TRBD1 as a possible D gene (6 bases). V lost 5 bases to trimming and J lost 0 bases, with 13 bases between them. The germline CDR1 and CDR2 sequences are SGHAT and FQDESV (reference sequence). CDR3 length: 15 amino acids. In DNA, the CDR3 is TGTGCCAGCAGCGACAGGACACCGAACCAAGAGACCCAGTACTTC. Its protein product is CASSDRTPNQETQYF. Combining the CDR3 with reference TRBV11-1 and TRBJ2-5 gives the whole variable domain EAEVAQSPRYKITEKSQAVAFWCDPISGHATLYWYRQILGQGPELLVQFQDESVVDDSQLPKDRFSAERLKGVDSTLKIQPAELGDSAMYLCASSDRTPNQETQYFGPGTRLLVL.

The V gene is TRBV6-4, the J gene TRBJ2-3, with 8 bases identical to TRBD1. The germline V gene encodes CDR1 MRHNA and CDR2 SNTAGT. The trim removed 0 bases at V and 3 bases at J, leaving 5 bases unmatched. The CDR3 runs 16 residues. CDR3 bases: TGTGCCAGCAGTGACTCCCGGACAGGGTCGACAGATACGCAGTATTTT. Protein sequence: CASSDSRTGSTDTQYF.

V is TRBV14 and J is TRBJ2-5; a weak D match, TRBD2 (6 bases). V was shortened by 4 bases and J by 5 bases, with 17 bases between the two germline ends. Germline values: CDR1 SGHDN, CDR2 FVKESK. CDR3 size: 15 residues. CDR3 bases: TGTGCCAGCAGCCGCGGACAACTGGCGGGGGAGACCCAGTACTTC. Amino acid sequence: CASSRGQLAGETQYF.

This rearrangement joins TRBV7-9 to TRBJ2-3, with D possibly matching TRBD1 (7 bases). The CDR3 runs to 15 residues. Germline values: CDR1 SEHNR, CDR2 FQNEAQ (reference sequence). The V and J ends lost 7 bases and 0 bases respectively, with 14 bases between them. CDR3 nucleotide sequence: TGTGCCAGCAACATCCAGGGGGGCAGCACAGATACGCAGTATTTT. It codes for CASNIQGGSTDTQYF.

V gene TRBV5-1 combines with J gene TRBJ1-3, with TRBD1 matching over 10 bases. V shed 4 bases and J 0 bases; nucleotides not matched to a gene: 7. The CDR3 sequence is 17 residues long. Per germline, CDR1 SGHRS and CDR2 YFSETQ. CDR3 protein: CASSHGTGAPSGNTIYF. The CDR3 region has the DNA TGCGCCAGCAGCCACGGGACAGGGGCTCCCTCTGGAAACACCATATATTTT.

A single count supports this clone. The gene calls are TRBV7-2 and TRBJ2-1; 8 bases fit TRBD2. The CDR3 length is 15 residues. Germline V gives CDR1 SGHTA, CDR2 FQGNSA. V shed 6 bases and J 0 bases; nucleotides not matched to a gene: 4. This chain's CDR3 is CASRPGGPSYNEQFF. The CDR3 nucleotides read TGTGCCAGCAGGCCGGGGGGGCCCTCCTACAATGAGCAGTTCTTC.

This clone occurred once. The chain joins TRBV29-1 to TRBJ1-3, with 10 bases fitting TRBD1. From germline, CDR1 is SQVTM and CDR2 ANQGSEA. The junction had 3 bases not matched to a gene; V was cut back by 5 bases and J by 8 bases. There are 12 residues in the CDR3. CDR3 loop: CSVRQGADTIYF. Here the CDR3 DNA reads TGCAGCGTTCGACAGGGGGCGGACACCATATATTTT.

The count of this clone is one. This sequence joins TRBV24-1 and TRBJ2-1; TRBD1 agrees at 7 bases. V lost 0 bases to trimming and J lost 9 bases; unmatched junction nucleotides: 10. The CDR3 runs 16 residues. CDR1 and CDR2 from the germline V gene are KGHDR and SFDVKD. CDR3 amino acids: CATSDLKGATITEQFF. The CDR3 DNA reads TGTGCCACCAGTGATTTGAAGGGGGCGACGATCACTGAGCAGTTCTTC.

The chain carries TRBV5-1 and TRBJ2-3; 8 bases agree with TRBD2. J gave up 4 bases and V 4 bases, and 17 bases lay outside the gene matches. The CDR3 has 18 residues. The V gene's germline CDR1 is SGHRS and CDR2 YFSETQ. CDR3 residues: CASSARPAGEVIADTQYF. The CDR3 DNA is TGCGCCAGCAGCGCCCGGCCAGCGGGAGAAGTCATTGCAGATACGCAGTATTTT.

This clone appeared a single time. The chain couples TRBV12-3 or TRBV12-4 to TRBJ1-1; D might be TRBD1 (5 bases). Trimming took 6 bases from V and 7 from J, leaving 9 bases between them. The CDR3 runs to 11 residues. The CDR3 DNA reads TGTGCCAGCAGCACAGGCTTTGAAGCTTTCTTT. Translation: CASSTGFEAFF.

V and J are TRBV29-1 and TRBJ1-2, with D tentatively TRBD1 (6 bases). Germline CDR1 SQVTM, CDR2 ANQGSEA. CDR3 length: 15 amino acids. V was pared by 0 bases and J by 5 bases, with 16 bases between. This CDR3 reads CSVEDKTGFPYGYTF. The CDR3 DNA is TGCAGCGTTGAAGATAAGACAGGCTTCCCTTATGGCTACACCTTC.

The chain is built from TRBV24-1 and TRBJ2-1; possibly TRBD1 for D (6 bases). Trimming removed 0 bases from V and 10 bases from J, with 9 bases in between. CDR1 and CDR2 (germline): KGHDR, SFDVKD. This CDR3 comprises 13 residues. DNA of the CDR3: TGTGCCACCAGTGATTTGCAGGGGACCGAGCAGTTCTTC. Amino acid sequence: CATSDLQGTEQFF.